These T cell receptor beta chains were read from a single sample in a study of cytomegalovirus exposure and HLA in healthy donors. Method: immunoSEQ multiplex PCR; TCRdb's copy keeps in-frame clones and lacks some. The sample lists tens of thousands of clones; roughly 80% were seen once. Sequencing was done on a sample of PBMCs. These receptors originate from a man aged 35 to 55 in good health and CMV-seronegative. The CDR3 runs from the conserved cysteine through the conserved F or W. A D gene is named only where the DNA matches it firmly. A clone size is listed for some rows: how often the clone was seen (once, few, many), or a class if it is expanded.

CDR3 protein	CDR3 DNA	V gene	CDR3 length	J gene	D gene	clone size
CSGRDRGRDTQYF	TGCAGCGGCCGGGACAGGGGGCGAGATACGCAGTATTTT	TRBV29-1	13	TRBJ2-3	TRBD1	NA
CASSNFGQPQHF	TGTGCCAGTAGTAATTTCGGTCAGCCCCAGCATTTT	TRBV19	12	TRBJ1-5	NA	NA
CASKWGWGNTEAFF	TGTGCCAGCAAGTGGGGCTGGGGGAACACTGAAGCTTTCTTT	TRBV2	14	TRBJ1-1	NA	once
CASSHRVEQYF	TGTGCCAGCAGCCACAGGGTCGAGCAGTACTTC	TRBV5-6	11	TRBJ2-7	NA	NA
CSALGGETQYF	TGCAGCGCTCTAGGGGGTGAAACCCAGTACTTC	TRBV29-1	11	TRBJ2-5	NA	NA
CASSQRTGSSYEQYF	TGTGCCAGCAGCCAGAGGACGGGGAGCTCCTACGAGCAGTACTTC	TRBV7-2	15	TRBJ2-7	NA	NA
CASRVTANYGYTF	TGTGCCAGCAGGGTGACAGCAAACTATGGCTACACCTTC	TRBV28	13	TRBJ1-2	NA	NA
CASSYVNRGGNQPQHF	TGTGCCAGCAGTTACGTGAACAGGGGTGGCAATCAGCCCCAGCATTTT	TRBV6-6	16	TRBJ1-5	TRBD1	once
CASSWDRLYGYTF	TGTGCCAGCAGTTGGGACAGGCTCTATGGCTACACCTTC	TRBV27	13	TRBJ1-2	TRBD1	NA
CASSERGGTEAFF	TGTGCCAGCAGTGAACGGGGGGGGACTGAAGCTTTCTTT	TRBV6-1	13	TRBJ1-1	NA	few
CSVDKGLLNEQFF	TGCAGCGTAGACAAAGGACTTCTCAATGAGCAGTTCTTC	TRBV29-1	13	TRBJ2-1	NA	NA
CASSVGDLATNEKLFF	TGTGCCAGCAGCGTAGGAGATTTGGCAACTAATGAAAAACTGTTTTTT	TRBV9	16	TRBJ1-4	NA	NA
CASTTMTGHQTPQHF	TGTGCCAGCACGACAATGACAGGCCACCAGACGCCCCAGCATTTT	TRBV6-1	15	TRBJ1-5	NA	few
CASSPSTGDYEQYF	TGTGCCAGCTCACCCTCGACAGGTGATTACGAGCAGTACTTC	TRBV18	14	TRBJ2-7	NA	once
CASRHRVSETQYF	TGTGCCAGCAGGCACAGGGTTTCAGAGACCCAGTACTTC	TRBV14	13	TRBJ2-5	NA	NA
CASSWGQGPSYEQYF	TGTGCCAGTAGTTGGGGACAGGGGCCTTCCTACGAGCAGTACTTC	TRBV19	15	TRBJ2-7	TRBD1	once
CSVEGGLAGIYNEQFF	TGCAGCGTTGAAGGGGGACTAGCGGGTATCTACAATGAGCAGTTCTTC	TRBV29-1	16	TRBJ2-1	TRBD2	NA
CASSDPGSSGNTIYF	TGCGCCAGCAGTGACCCAGGGTCCTCTGGAAACACCATATATTTT	TRBV10-1	15	TRBJ1-3	NA	few
CASSLPISLAPTYEQYF	TGTGCCAGCAGCTTGCCGATTTCTCTAGCGCCTACCTACGAGCAGTACTTC	TRBV7-2	17	TRBJ2-7	NA	NA
CSVAGLAGALDTGELFF	TGCAGCGTGGCGGGACTAGCGGGAGCGTTAGACACCGGGGAGCTGTTTTTT	TRBV29-1	17	TRBJ2-2	TRBD2	NA
CASRGGGLASSSYNEQFF	TGCGCCAGCAGGGGAGGGGGACTAGCGTCAAGCTCCTACAATGAGCAGTTCTTC	TRBV5-1	18	TRBJ2-1	TRBD2	few
CASSQYQGDFYGYTF	TGTGCCAGCAGTCAATATCAGGGGGACTTCTATGGCTACACCTTC	TRBV6-5	15	TRBJ1-2	TRBD1	NA
CASSYDRGTGELFF	TGTGCCAGCAGTTACGACAGGGGGACCGGGGAGCTGTTTTTT	TRBV6-5	14	TRBJ2-2	TRBD1	NA
CASSSGTSGPYSYEQYF	TGCGCCAGCAGCAGTGGGACTAGCGGGCCTTACTCCTACGAGCAGTACTTC	TRBV5-1	17	TRBJ2-7	TRBD2	NA
CASSEFGTGAYEQYF	TGTGCCAGCAGTGAATTTGGGACAGGGGCCTACGAGCAGTACTTC	TRBV6-1	15	TRBJ2-7	TRBD1	once
CASRRGRETQYF	TGTGCCAGCAGACGGGGTCGGGAGACCCAGTACTTC	TRBV6-5	12	TRBJ2-5	NA	NA
CASSQVRLADATDTQYF	TGTGCCAGCAGCCAAGTTAGGCTAGCGGACGCCACAGATACGCAGTATTTT	TRBV4-2	17	TRBJ2-3	TRBD2	NA
CASSQGGLAGGRETQYF	TGTGCCAGCAGCCAGGGGGGACTAGCGGGGGGACGGGAGACCCAGTACTTC	TRBV7-8	17	TRBJ2-5	TRBD2	few
CSVVFSGFAEQYF	TGCAGCGTTGTATTCTCGGGGTTCGCCGAGCAGTACTTC	TRBV29-1	13	TRBJ2-7	NA	NA
CASSSLGTGDGYTF	TGTGCCAGCAGCTCTCTCGGGACAGGGGATGGCTACACCTTC	TRBV5-4	14	TRBJ1-2	TRBD1	NA
CASSEPGTGSYEQYF	TGTGCCAGCAGTGAACCCGGGACAGGGTCCTACGAGCAGTACTTC	TRBV25-1	15	TRBJ2-7	TRBD1	NA
CASRAGLLYGYTF	TGTGCCAGCAGGGCGGGACTGCTCTATGGCTACACCTTC	TRBV28	13	TRBJ1-2	NA	NA
CASTGRGRTGELFF	TGTGCCAGCACCGGCAGGGGTAGGACCGGGGAGCTGTTTTTT	TRBV6-5	14	TRBJ2-2	NA	NA
CASSHHRVGYEQYF	TGTGCCAGCAGCCATCACAGGGTGGGTTACGAGCAGTACTTC	TRBV7-8	14	TRBJ2-7	NA	NA
CSVSGGNEKLFF	TGCAGCGTTTCAGGGGGTAATGAAAAACTGTTTTTT	TRBV29-1	12	TRBJ1-4	TRBD1	once
CASRAANTHSEAFF	TGTGCCAGTAGAGCGGCGAACACGCACAGTGAAGCTTTCTTT	TRBV19	14	TRBJ1-1	NA	once
CASSTQGAQPQHF	TGTGCCAGCAGCACACAAGGGGCTCAGCCCCAGCATTTT	TRBV6-5	13	TRBJ1-5	NA	few
CASSQKGQGVTDTQYF	TGCGCCAGCAGCCAAAAGGGACAGGGAGTTACAGATACGCAGTATTTT	TRBV4-1	16	TRBJ2-3	TRBD1	NA
CASSDGQNYGYTF	TGTGCCAGCAGTGACGGACAAAACTATGGCTACACCTTC	TRBV9	13	TRBJ1-2	NA	NA
CSVGQRGNQPQHF	TGCAGCGTCGGACAGAGGGGCAATCAGCCCCAGCATTTT	TRBV29-1	13	TRBJ1-5	NA	NA
CASSSGRGLYEQYF	TGTGCCAGCAGCTCGGGGCGGGGGTTATACGAGCAGTACTTC	TRBV6-6	14	TRBJ2-7	TRBD2	NA
CATWGLAGGLYNEQFF	TGTGCCACCTGGGGACTAGCGGGAGGTTTGTACAATGAGCAGTTCTTC	TRBV19	16	TRBJ2-1	TRBD2	once
CASSLAQGNTEAFF	TGTGCCAGCAGCTTGGCCCAGGGGAACACTGAAGCTTTCTTT	TRBV5-4	14	TRBJ1-1	NA	NA